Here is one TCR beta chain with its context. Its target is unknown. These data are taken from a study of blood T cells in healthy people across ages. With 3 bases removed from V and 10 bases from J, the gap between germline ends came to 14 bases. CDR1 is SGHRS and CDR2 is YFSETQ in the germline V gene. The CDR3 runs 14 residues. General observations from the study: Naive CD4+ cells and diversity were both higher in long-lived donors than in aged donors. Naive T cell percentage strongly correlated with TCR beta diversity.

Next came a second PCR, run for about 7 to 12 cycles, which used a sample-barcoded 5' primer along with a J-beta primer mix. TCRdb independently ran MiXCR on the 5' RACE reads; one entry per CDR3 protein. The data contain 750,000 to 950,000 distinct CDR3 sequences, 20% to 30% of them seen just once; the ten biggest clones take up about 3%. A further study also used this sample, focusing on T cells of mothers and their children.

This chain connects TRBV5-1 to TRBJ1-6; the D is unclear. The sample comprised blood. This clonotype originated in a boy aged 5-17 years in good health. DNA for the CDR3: TGCGCCAGCAGCTCGGACCTCCTTGGCTCACCCCTCCACTTT. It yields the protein CASSSDLLGSPLHF.